This record looks at one T cell receptor (beta chain) sequence and its context. This clonotype has more than one count but fewer than ten. Its antigen is not yet known. There are no base qualities to consult, and no much larger clone falls within one base. The data belong to a study of glioma-infiltrating T cells (TCRdb year 2016). For the wider study: Glioma tissue, non-neoplastic brain tissue and matched peripheral blood mononuclear cells were used as sources from which TCR alpha- and beta-chain repertoires were sequenced. The paired cohort comprised three low-grade glioma patients, under 10 primary glioblastoma patients and three non-glioma patients contributing non-neoplastic brain tissue. To gauge divergence between tissue and blood T-cell populations, every tissue-infiltrating repertoire was compared against the peripheral blood repertoire from the same patient.

Inclusive of the bounding cysteine and phenylalanine, the CDR3 is 15 residues long. Only the CDR3 region is kept as DNA, spanning 45 bases read in frame from base 1. V is clipped by 1 base and J by 0 bases, and the sequence between their germline boundaries is 8 bases long. CDR1 and CDR2, per the germline V gene (reference sequence), are SGHKS and YYEKEE. TCR alpha and beta CDR3 regions were amplified with the iRepertoire nested amplicon-rescue multiplex PCR (arm-PCR) platform from RNA. One-step reverse transcription and amplification used about 85-400 ng of tissue mRNA or PBMC total RNA as input. Following bead purification, Illumina adapters were added through a secondary multiplex PCR, and the libraries were then gel-purified between 200 and 400 bp. The libraries contained internal 6-nucleotide barcodes that were used for demultiplexing. Sequencing of the libraries was done on an Illumina MiSeq using 2x220 or 2x250 nucleotide paired-end reads. Regarding the original processing steps: Paired reads were merged using FLASH 1.2.11 and were aligned to the GRCh37 human genome using BWA-MEM, after which TRA and TRB reads were extracted. An IMGT-derived reference of cassette sequences and CDR3 motifs, with pseudogenes included, was used for V and J assignment. Reads were translated in three frames, and productive CDR3s were defined by a C…FGXG motif without stop codons. Clonotypes were defined as unique combinations of V-J cassette pair and CDR3 amino acid sequence. Filtering of reads was based on Hamming distance, with the threshold set by the sequence error rate of each sample in mapped regions. The public reads were run again by TCRdb, first through fastp at Q25 and then through MiXCR, and only productive beta chains were kept. CDR3 protein duplicates are merged, each entry listing the most common genes and DNA. The V and J calls follow TCRdb's processing rather than the paper's. The sample has about 180,000 distinct CDR3 sequences on record, around 40% of them singletons. Under 6.5% of the sample is held by the ten biggest clonotypes.

Points the paper makes about the study in general: Only a very small number of CDR3 sequences turned up in both tissue and blood, a result put down to high CDR3 diversity combined with limited sampling. VJ-independent divergence between tissue and blood was found to be below expectation in non-neoplastic patients but above expectation in all gliomas, particularly low-grade gliomas. Group comparisons rested on small numbers: three non-neoplastic, three low-grade glioma and about 8 glioblastoma patients.

The sequenced sample was glioma tissue, nonneoplastic brain tissue, or PBMCs (not recorded which). The sequence derives from a human donor with low-grade glioma or glioblastoma, undergoing nonglioma brain surgery, or in good health (not recorded which). This chain is built from TRBV5-5 and TRBJ2-1, with no confident D gene call. In nucleotide form, the sequence is TGTGCCAGCAGCTTGATGCCCTCCTCCTACAATGAGCAGTTCTTC. Its protein is CASSLMPSSYNEQFF.